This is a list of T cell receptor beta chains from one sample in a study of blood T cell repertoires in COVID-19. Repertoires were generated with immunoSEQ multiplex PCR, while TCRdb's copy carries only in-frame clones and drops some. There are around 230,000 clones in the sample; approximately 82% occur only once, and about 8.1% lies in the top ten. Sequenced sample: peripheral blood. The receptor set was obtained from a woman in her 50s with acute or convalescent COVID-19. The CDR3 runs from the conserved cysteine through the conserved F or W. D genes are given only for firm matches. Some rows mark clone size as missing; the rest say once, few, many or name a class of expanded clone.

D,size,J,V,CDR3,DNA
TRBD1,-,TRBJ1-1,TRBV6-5,CASGQAEAFF,TGTGCCAGCGGACAGGCTGAAGCTTTCTTT
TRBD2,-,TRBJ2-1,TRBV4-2,CASSQERFGRVYNEQFF,TGTGCCAGCAGCCAAGAACGTTTCGGGAGGGTCTACAATGAGCAGTTCTTC
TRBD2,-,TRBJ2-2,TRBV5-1,CASSFGTSGSHSNTGELFF,TGCGCCAGCAGCTTCGGGACTAGCGGTTCTCATTCGAACACCGGGGAGCTGTTTTTT
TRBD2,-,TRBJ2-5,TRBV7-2,CASSSSGGETQYF,TGTGCCAGCAGCTCGTCGGGAGGAGAGACCCAGTACTTC
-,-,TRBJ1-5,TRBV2,CASSRQPYSNQPQHF,TGTGCCAGCAGTCGACAGCCCTATAGCAATCAGCCCCAGCATTTT
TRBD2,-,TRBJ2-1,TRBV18,CASSPGTSGPLGDYNEQFF,TGTGCCAGCTCCCCAGGGACTAGCGGACCTCTTGGGGACTACAATGAGCAGTTCTTC
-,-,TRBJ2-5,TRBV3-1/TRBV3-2,CASSQDIREQETQYF,TGTGCCAGCAGCCAAGATATACGGGAACAAGAGACCCAGTACTTC
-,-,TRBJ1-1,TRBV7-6,CASSLGVAGVNTEAFF,TGTGCCAGCAGCTTAGGGGTCGCGGGGGTGAACACTGAAGCTTTCTTT
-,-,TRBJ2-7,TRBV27,CASSSQEHEQYF,TGTGCCAGCAGTTCTCAGGAACACGAGCAGTACTTC
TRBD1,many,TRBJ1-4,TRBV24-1,CATSSPGQGNEKLFF,TGTGCCACCAGCTCACCGGGACAGGGCAATGAAAAACTGTTTTTT
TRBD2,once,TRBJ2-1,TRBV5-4,CASSTGLAGGSYNEQFF,TGTGCCAGCAGCACGGGACTAGCGGGAGGCTCCTACAATGAGCAGTTCTTC
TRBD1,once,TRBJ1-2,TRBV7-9,CASSFTRDRGLNYGYTF,TGTGCCAGCAGCTTCACCCGGGACAGGGGGCTGAACTATGGCTACACCTTC
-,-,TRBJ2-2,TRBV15,CATSRGDTGELFF,TGTGCCACCAGCAGAGGCGATACCGGGGAGCTGTTTTTT
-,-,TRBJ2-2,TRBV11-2,CASSPRGAGGIAGELFF,TGTGCCAGCAGCCCTCGGGGGGCGGGCGGAATTGCCGGGGAGCTGTTTTTT
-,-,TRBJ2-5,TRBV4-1,CASSLSRGSQETQYF,TGCGCCAGCAGCTTATCCAGGGGTTCTCAAGAGACCCAGTACTTC
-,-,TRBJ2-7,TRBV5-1,CASSLAGSYEQYF,TGCGCCAGCAGCTTAGCAGGGTCCTACGAGCAGTACTTC
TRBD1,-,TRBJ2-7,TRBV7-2,CASSLDHRGISYEQYF,TGTGCCAGCAGCTTGGACCACAGGGGGATCTCCTACGAGCAGTACTTC
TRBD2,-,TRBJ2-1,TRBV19,CASSIRPGLAGGPAVLGEQFF,TGTGCCAGTAGTATACGTCCGGGACTAGCGGGAGGGCCTGCCGTGTTAGGTGAGCAGTTCTTC
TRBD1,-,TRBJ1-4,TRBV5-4,CASSLAQGEEKLFF,TGTGCCAGCAGCTTGGCGCAGGGGGAAGAAAAACTGTTTTTT
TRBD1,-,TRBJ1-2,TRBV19,CASSTRGKGAGYTF,TGTGCCAGTAGTACCCGGGGGAAGGGGGCTGGCTACACCTTC
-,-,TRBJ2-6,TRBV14,CASSLLLAAGANVLTF,TGTGCCAGCAGCCTGCTCCTTGCGGCTGGGGCCAACGTCCTGACTTTC
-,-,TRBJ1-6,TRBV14,CASSLGDSPLHF,TGTGCCAGCAGCCTAGGGGATTCACCCCTCCACTTT
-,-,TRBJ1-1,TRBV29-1,CSVMGGDFNTEAFF,TGCAGCGTGATGGGGGGGGACTTCAACACTGAAGCTTTCTTT
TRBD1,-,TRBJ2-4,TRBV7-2,CASAPGQGALGAKNIQYF,TGTGCCAGCGCCCCGGGACAGGGGGCACTAGGGGCCAAAAACATTCAGTACTTC
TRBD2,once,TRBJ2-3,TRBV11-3,CASSISGTDTQYF,TGTGCCAGCAGTATTAGCGGGACAGATACGCAGTATTTT
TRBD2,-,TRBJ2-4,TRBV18,CASSPPKLAGVKNIQYF,TGTGCCAGCTCACCACCTAAGTTAGCGGGAGTCAAAAACATTCAGTACTTC
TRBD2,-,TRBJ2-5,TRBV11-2,CASSLSRLAGSETQYF,TGTGCCAGCAGCTTATCTCGGTTAGCGGGTTCAGAGACCCAGTACTTC
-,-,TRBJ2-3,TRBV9,CASSQDRNTQYF,TGTGCCAGCAGCCAGGACAGAAATACGCAGTATTTT
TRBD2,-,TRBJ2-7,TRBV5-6,CASSLAPSGSYEQYF,TGTGCCAGCAGCTTGGCGCCTAGCGGGAGTTACGAGCAGTACTTC
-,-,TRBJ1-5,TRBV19,CASSMRLQPQHF,TGTGCCAGTAGTATGCGGCTACAGCCCCAGCATTTT
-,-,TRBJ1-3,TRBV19,CASSELDSGNTIYF,TGTGCCAGTAGTGAGTTAGACTCTGGAAACACCATATATTTT
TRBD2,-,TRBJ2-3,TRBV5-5,CASSLVPSGIGTDTQYF,TGTGCCAGCAGCTTGGTGCCTAGCGGAATCGGCACAGATACGCAGTATTTT
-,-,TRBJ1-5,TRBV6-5,CASRTAYSNQPQHF,TGTGCCAGCAGGACAGCGTATAGCAATCAGCCCCAGCATTTT
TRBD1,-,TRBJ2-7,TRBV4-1,CASSQDRGQGYYEQYF,TGCGCCAGCAGCCAAGATCGTGGACAGGGGTATTACGAGCAGTACTTC
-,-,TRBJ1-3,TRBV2,CASRTDSGNTIYF,TGTGCCTCTCGGACAGACTCTGGAAACACCATATATTTT
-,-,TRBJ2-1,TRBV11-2,CATDVGGNEQFF,TGTGCCACCGACGTAGGGGGCAATGAGCAGTTCTTC
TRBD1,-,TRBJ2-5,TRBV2,CASSEGTGGLQETQYF,TGTGCCAGCAGTGAAGGGACAGGGGGACTACAAGAGACCCAGTACTTC
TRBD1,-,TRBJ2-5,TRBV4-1,CASSQDRAGGQRVEETQYF,TGCGCCAGCAGCCAAGATCGCGCAGGGGGACAACGGGTGGAAGAGACCCAGTACTTC
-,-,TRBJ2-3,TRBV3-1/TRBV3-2,CASRSPTDTQYF,TGTGCCAGTCGAAGCCCGACAGATACGCAGTATTTT
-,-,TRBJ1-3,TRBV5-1,CASSFTGINGNTIYF,TGCGCCAGCAGCTTTACAGGGATCAACGGAAACACCATATATTTT
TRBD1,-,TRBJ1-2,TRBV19,CASSTDRNSNYGYTF,TGTGCCAGTAGTACGGACAGGAATTCTAACTATGGCTACACCTTC
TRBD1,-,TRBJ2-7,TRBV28,CASSYPGQGRYEQYF,TGTGCCAGCAGTTATCCGGGACAGGGACGCTACGAGCAGTACTTC
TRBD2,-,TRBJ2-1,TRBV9,CASNHGLAGLRGYNEQFF,TGTGCCAGCAACCACGGACTAGCGGGCCTAAGGGGGTACAATGAGCAGTTCTTC
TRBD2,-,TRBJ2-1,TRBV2,CAGSSGRAGNEQFF,TGTGCCGGATCTAGCGGGAGGGCCGGGAATGAGCAGTTCTTC
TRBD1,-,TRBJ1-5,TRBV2,CASTPDRADRRSPQHF,TGTGCCAGCACCCCCGACAGGGCCGACCGTCGGTCGCCCCAGCATTTT
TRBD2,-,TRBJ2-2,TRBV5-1,CASSLGVAGEAGELFF,TGCGCCAGCAGCTTAGGAGTAGCGGGAGAGGCCGGGGAGCTGTTTTTT
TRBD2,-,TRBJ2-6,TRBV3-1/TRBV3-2,CASSPMGGTHISGANVLTF,TGTGCCAGCAGCCCGATGGGGGGGACCCACATCTCTGGGGCCAACGTCCTGACTTTC
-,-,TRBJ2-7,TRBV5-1,CASSLAPGQTSYEQYF,TGCGCCAGCAGCTTGGCCCCTGGACAGACCTCCTACGAGCAGTACTTC
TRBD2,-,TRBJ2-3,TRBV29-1,CSVAPLSGRALSTDTQYF,TGCAGCGTTGCTCCTCTTAGCGGGAGGGCCCTAAGCACAGATACGCAGTATTTT
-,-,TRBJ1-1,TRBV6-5,CASRLEKGSEAFF,TGTGCCAGCAGGCTGGAAAAGGGGTCTGAAGCTTTCTTT
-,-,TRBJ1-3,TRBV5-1,CASQDSGNTIYF,TGCGCCAGTCAGGACTCTGGAAACACCATATATTTT
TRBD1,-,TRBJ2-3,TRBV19,CASSPRGIGTVPGDTQYF,TGTGCCAGTAGTCCCAGGGGGATCGGAACGGTGCCGGGAGATACGCAGTATTTT
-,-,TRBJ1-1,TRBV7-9,CASSGRWDKGPVAFF,TGTGCCAGCAGCGGAAGGTGGGACAAGGGACCGGTAGCTTTCTTT
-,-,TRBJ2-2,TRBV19,CASSPQGNTGELFF,TGTGCCAGTAGTCCACAGGGGAACACCGGGGAGCTGTTTTTT
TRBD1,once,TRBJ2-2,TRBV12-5,CASGAHRGLSETGELFF,TGTGCTAGTGGTGCCCACAGGGGGTTAAGCGAGACCGGGGAGCTGTTTTTT
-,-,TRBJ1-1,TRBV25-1,CASSGDMAGTEAFF,TGTGCCAGCAGTGGTGATATGGCAGGAACTGAAGCTTTCTTT
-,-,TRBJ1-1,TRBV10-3,CAISDWGAGTEAFF,TGTGCCATCAGTGACTGGGGCGCAGGCACTGAAGCTTTCTTT
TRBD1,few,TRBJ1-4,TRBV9,CASSGRTGGGEKLFF,TGTGCCAGCAGCGGACGGACAGGGGGCGGTGAAAAACTGTTTTTT
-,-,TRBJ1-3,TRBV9,CASNTPGNTIYF,TGTGCCAGCAATACTCCTGGAAACACCATATATTTT
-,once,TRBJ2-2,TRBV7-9,CASSPDKTNTGELFF,TGTGCCAGCAGTCCTGACAAAACGAACACCGGGGAGCTGTTTTTT